The 21 T cell receptor beta chains given below trace back to one sample, sequenced in a study of cytomegalovirus exposure and HLA in healthy donors. PCR used 60 Vbeta primers and 13 Jbeta primers. Assay: immunoSEQ multiplex PCR; the TCRdb copy retains only in-frame clones and omits some. The profile covers 250,000 to 350,000 clones, with around 86% appearing a single time and 3.5% to 4% taken by the ten largest. Sample: PBMCs. Every receptor here comes from a middle-aged man in good health and CMV-seropositive.

V usage is TRBV7-2 and J usage is TRBJ2-1; no clear D gene. CDR1 and CDR2 from the germline V gene are SGHTA and FQGNSA. The CDR3 runs 16 residues. Trimming removed 1 base from V and 0 bases from J, with 10 bases in between. CDR3: CASSLGFYSSYNEQFF. DNA for the CDR3: TGTGCCAGCAGCTTAGGGTTTTACTCCTCCTACAATGAGCAGTTCTTC.

This clone appeared a single time. The chain carries TRBV19 and TRBJ1-3, with D possibly matching TRBD1 (5 bases). Germline values: CDR1 LNHDA, CDR2 SQIVND (reference sequence). V gave up 7 bases and J gave up 4 bases, with 14 bases separating them. The CDR3 is made up of 14 amino acids. CDR3 amino acids: CASIPRASGNTIYF. The CDR3 DNA follows: TGTGCCAGTATCCCCAGGGCTTCGGGAAACACCATATATTTT. Full variable domain (outside the CDR3, taken from reference TRBV19 and TRBJ1-3): DGGITQSPKYLFRKEGQNVTLSCEQNLNHDAMYWYRQDPGQGLRLIYYSQIVNDFQKGDIAEGYSVSREKKESFPLTVTSAQKNPTAFYLCASIPRASGNTIYFGEGSWLTVV.

About this clone: This may be a read error, as it is one base from a much larger clone. Other DNA variants within this sample encode the same CDR3. The V gene is TRBV9, the J gene TRBJ2-1; TRBD2 agrees at 11 bases. CDR1 is SGDLS, CDR2 YYNGEE, per germline. The CDR3 consists of 15 residues. The V gene end was trimmed by 3 bases and the J gene end by 3 bases; junction bases not matched to a gene: 2. The CDR3 region is CASSGGTSGYNEQFF. CDR3 sequence (DNA): TGTGCCAGCAGCGGCGGGACTAGCGGCTACAATGAGCAGTTCTTC. The entire variable domain, with the rest obtained from reference TRBV9 and TRBJ2-1, is as follows: DSGVTQTPKHLITATGQRVTLRCSPRSGDLSVYWYQQSLDQGLQFLIQYYNGEERAKGNILERFSAQQFPDLHSELNLSSLELGDSALYFCASSGGTSGYNEQFFGPGTRLTVL.

The chain recombines TRBV27 with TRBJ2-4, with D perhaps matching TRBD2 (5 bases). Germline V gives CDR1 MNHEY, CDR2 SMNVEV (reference sequence). There are 13 residues in the CDR3. V was pared by 2 bases and J by 8 bases, with 10 bases between. CDR3 bases: TGTGCCAGCAGTTTAGCTAGCTCACACATTCAGTACTTC. Translated, it gives CASSLASSHIQYF.

V is TRBV7-2 and J is TRBJ2-1, with 9 bases that match TRBD1. The CDR3 extends over 14 amino acids. The V gene end was trimmed by 8 bases and the J gene end by 10 bases; junction bases not matched to a gene: 12. The germline V gene has CDR1 SGHTA and CDR2 FQGNSA. The CDR3 DNA sequence: TGTGCCAGCTTCCTCCGACAGGGGGGAGTCGAGCAGTTCTTC. The encoded protein is CASFLRQGGVEQFF.

This clone was recorded only once. V is TRBV25-1 and J is TRBJ2-7; D possibly corresponds to TRBD2 (6 bases). Trimming removed 0 bases at V and 5 bases at J, with 17 bases between. This CDR3 spans 16 amino acids. Per germline, CDR1 MGHDK and CDR2 SYGVNS. CDR3 sequence (DNA): TGTGCCAGCAGTGAATACGGGGGAAAAAGCGGCCACGAGCAGTACTTC. This sequence encodes CASSEYGGKSGHEQYF.

The chain combines TRBV9 with TRBJ2-1, with 8 bases matching TRBD1. This CDR3 comprises 15 residues. The V and J ends lost 4 bases and 9 bases, in that order; junction bases with no gene match: 12. CDR1 is SGDLS and CDR2 is YYNGEE in the germline V gene. DNA of the CDR3: TGTGCCAGCAGCCTACTGGGACAGGACCACGGTGAGCAGTTCTTC. This sequence encodes CASSLLGQDHGEQFF.

The chain is built from TRBV9 and TRBJ2-3, with 9 bases aligning to TRBD2. This CDR3 spans 15 amino acids. Germline V gene sequence: CDR1 SGDLS, CDR2 YYNGEE. V was clipped by 2 bases and J by 1 base; unmatched bases: 2. The CDR3 sequence is CASSVIAGGTDTQYF. The CDR3 DNA reads TGTGCCAGCAGCGTTATAGCGGGGGGCACAGATACGCAGTATTTT.

This chain connects TRBV6-1 to TRBJ2-7, with 7 nucleotides matching TRBD2. Per germline, CDR1 MNHNS and CDR2 SASEGT. The junction had 9 bases not matched to a gene; V was cut back by 2 bases and J by 2 bases. This CDR3 has 16 amino acids. For the CDR3, the DNA is TGTGCCAGCAGTGAACAAGGGGACTACTCAGCCTACGAGCAGTACTTC. It yields the protein CASSEQGDYSAYEQYF.

V and J are TRBV7-8 and TRBJ1-5; D uncertain. V lost 5 bases to trimming and J lost 0 bases, with 17 bases between them. Looked up from germline, CDR1 is SGHVS and CDR2 is FQNEAQ. The CDR3 totals 17 residues. Written as DNA, the CDR3 is TGTGCCAGCAGCCCTGGAGTCCGGGATTATAGCAATCAGCCCCAGCATTTT. Its protein product is CASSPGVRDYSNQPQHF.

The V and J genes are TRBV7-9 and TRBJ2-3; 14 bases align to TRBD2. CDR1 and CDR2 from the germline V gene are SEHNR and FQNEAQ (reference sequence). The CDR3 is 16 amino acids. Losses at the gene ends were 5 bases for V and 5 bases for J; bases not matched to a gene: 6. The CDR3 coding sequence is TGTGCCAGCAGCCCGGGACTAGCGGGAGTTGTAGATACGCAGTATTTT. This translates into CASSPGLAGVVDTQYF.

The chain couples TRBV6-5 to TRBJ1-4; 7 bases fit TRBD1. CDR1 is MNHEY, CDR2 SVGAGI, per germline. V trimming: 5 bases; J trimming: 7 bases; junction bases outside the gene matches: 4. The CDR3 spans 13 residues. CDR3 nucleotides: TGTGCCAGCAGTCCGGGACAGCTTGAAAAACTGTTTTTT. Translation: CASSPGQLEKLFF.

This clone has more than one count but fewer than ten. The chain employs TRBV9 and TRBJ2-3; TRBD2 agrees at 7 bases. The CDR3 runs 16 residues. Germline trimming cut 4 bases from V and 0 bases from J; bases unmatched to any gene: 8. Looked up from germline, CDR1 is SGDLS and CDR2 is YYNGEE. The CDR3 DNA is TGTGCCAGCAGCCCTCCCGTGGGGGGGAGCACAGATACGCAGTATTTT. Protein product: CASSPPVGGSTDTQYF.

CDR3 DNA: TGCAGCGCCCGGACAGACCACTCCTACGAGCAGTACTTC. Residues: CSARTDHSYEQYF. The chain employs TRBV29-1 and TRBJ2-7; weak D call: TRBD1 (6 bases). V was trimmed by 7 bases and J by 0 bases, leaving 13 bases between them. The CDR3 loop spans 13 amino acids. The germline gives CDR1 SQVTM, CDR2 ANQGSEA.

This clone was picked up one time. The gene calls are TRBV19 and TRBJ2-7; tentative D call: TRBD1 (6 bases). Germline loops: CDR1 LNHDA, CDR2 SQIVND (reference sequence). This CDR3 is 15 amino acids long. Trimming removed 1 base at V and 3 bases at J, with 13 bases between. In DNA form, the CDR3 reads TGTGCCAGTAGTATAGGCGGACAGTTTCACTACGAGCAGTACTTC. Translated: CASSIGGQFHYEQYF.

The gene calls are TRBV4-2 and TRBJ1-5; unclear D gene. Germline V gene sequence: CDR1 LGHNA, CDR2 YNFKEQ. This CDR3 comprises 15 residues. Trimming removed 0 bases at V and 6 bases at J, with 12 bases between. CDR3 sequence reads: CASSQEGSRGQPQHF. CDR3 nucleotide sequence: TGTGCCAGCAGCCAAGAGGGGAGCCGGGGTCAGCCCCAGCATTTT.

The chain joins TRBV15 to TRBJ2-7; the D is unclear. The V gene lost 0 bases and the J gene lost 0 bases, with 12 bases spanning the gap. CDR1 and CDR2 from the germline V gene are LNHNV and YYDKDF (reference sequence). The CDR3 loop spans 16 amino acids. CDR3 sequence (DNA): TGTGCCACCAGCAGAGATAAGGCGGATAGCTCCTACGAGCAGTACTTC. Translation: CATSRDKADSSYEQYF.

The genes are TRBV28 and TRBJ1-1; D may be TRBD1 (6 bases). The V end was cut by 8 bases, the J end by 0 bases, with 16 bases between. The V gene's germline CDR1 is MDHEN and CDR2 SYDVKM. The CDR3 has 15 residues. The CDR3 DNA reads TGTGCCAGCGGGGGCAGGGCTATCATGAACACTGAAGCTTTCTTT. This codes for CASGGRAIMNTEAFF.

CDR3 protein: CASSFLAGADTQYF. CDR3 bases: TGTGCCAGCAGCTTCCTAGCGGGAGCAGATACGCAGTATTTT. This sequence joins TRBV7-2 and TRBJ2-3, with 10 bases matching TRBD2. V lost 3 bases to trimming and J lost 4 bases; unmatched junction nucleotides: 1. The V gene's germline CDR1 is SGHTA and CDR2 FQGNSA. This CDR3 contains 14 residues. The variable domain in full, with the rest retrieved from reference TRBV7-2 and TRBJ2-3, is GAGVSQSPSNKVTEKGKDVELRCDPISGHTALYWYRQSLGQGLEFLIYFQGNSAPDKSGLPSDRFSAERTGGSVSTLTIQRTQQEDSAVYLCASSFLAGADTQYFGPGTRLTVL.

For the CDR3, the DNA is TGTGCCAGCAGTTTATCGGCTAGGCGGGACAATGAGCAGTTCTTC. It yields the protein CASSLSARRDNEQFF. The chain links TRBV27 to TRBJ2-1, with D possibly TRBD2 on 5 matching bases. CDR3 size: 15 residues. Trimming removed 0 bases at V and 5 bases at J, with 11 bases between. Germline V CDR1 and CDR2: MNHEY, SMNVEV (reference sequence).

The chain carries TRBV27 and TRBJ1-2; 9 bases match TRBD1. This CDR3 has 14 residues. Trimming took 4 bases from V and 3 from J; bases not matched to a gene: 3. CDR1 MNHEY and CDR2 SMNVEV come from the germline V gene (reference sequence). The CDR3 is CASSSQGAHYGYTF. CDR3 DNA sequence: TGTGCCAGCAGTTCACAGGGGGCCCACTATGGCTACACCTTC.